This is a list of T cell receptor beta chains from one sample in a study of post-analysis software for immune sequencing data. One entry per CDR3 protein results from TCRdb running MiXCR on the PCR reads. This table has hundreds of thousands of distinct CDR3 sequences, approximately 60% appearing once. Sample: blood. The receptors were gathered from a girl aged 2-10 years with multiple sclerosis. CDR3s include the opening cysteine and the closing phenylalanine or tryptophan. A D gene is named only where the DNA matches it firmly. Rows may omit the clone size; those that give it use once, few, many or a size class.

CDR3	DNA	length	V	J	D	size
CASSYSTGGGYEQYF	TGTGCCAGCAGTTACTCGACGGGGGGCGGTTACGAGCAGTACTTC	15	TRBV6-5	TRBJ2-7	NA	few
CASTFGQGSYGYTF	TGTGCCAGCACCTTCGGACAGGGAAGCTATGGCTACACCTTC	14	TRBV12-3/TRBV12-4	TRBJ1-2	TRBD1	few
CASSQPLAVRSSYNEQFF	TGCGCCAGCAGCCAACCACTAGCGGTTCGCAGCTCCTACAATGAGCAGTTCTTC	18	TRBV4-3	TRBJ2-1	TRBD2	NA
CASTLRHSTDTQYF	TGTGCCAGCACCCTCCGGCACTCCACAGATACGCAGTATTTT	14	TRBV7-8	TRBJ2-3	NA	NA
CSASGLAGGRDQETQYF	TGCAGTGCTAGTGGACTAGCGGGGGGGCGCGACCAAGAGACCCAGTACTTC	17	TRBV20-1	TRBJ2-5	TRBD2	NA
CASSSPGLPSYNEQFF	TGTGCCAGCAGTTCTCCGGGACTACCCTCCTACAATGAGCAGTTCTTC	16	TRBV6-2/TRBV6-3	TRBJ2-1	TRBD2	few
CASSLGQGLDNYGYTF	TGTGCCAGCAGTCTGGGACAGGGGCTAGATAACTATGGCTACACCTTC	16	TRBV6-5	TRBJ1-2	TRBD1	few
CTSSLARTRETQYF	TGTACCAGCAGCTTAGCTAGAACCCGGGAGACCCAGTACTTC	14	TRBV11-2	TRBJ2-5	NA	NA
CASSFALAAHNEQFF	TGTGCCAGCAGTTTCGCGCTAGCGGCGCACAATGAGCAGTTCTTC	15	TRBV12-3/TRBV12-4	TRBJ2-1	TRBD2	NA
CASSSGLAGYNEQYF	TGTGCCAGCAGCTCCGGACTAGCGGGTTACAATGAGCAGTACTTC	15	TRBV6-2/TRBV6-3	TRBJ2-7	TRBD2	NA
CASSQHTGNTEAFF	TGTGCCAGCAGCCAACATACGGGGAACACTGAAGCTTTCTTT	14	TRBV3-1	TRBJ1-1	NA	NA
CASSRSPQTQYF	TGTGCCAGCAGTCGGTCCCCCCAGACCCAGTACTTC	12	TRBV12-3/TRBV12-4	TRBJ2-5	NA	NA
CSARDGRMGYEQYF	TGCAGTGCTAGAGATGGCCGAATGGGCTACGAGCAGTACTTC	14	TRBV20-1	TRBJ2-7	NA	NA
CASDRGGDEQFF	TGTGCCTCTGACAGGGGCGGGGATGAGCAGTTCTTC	12	TRBV10-3	TRBJ2-1	TRBD1	NA
CASSRGLRFWDKNIQYF	TGCGCCAGCAGCCGGGGCCTTAGATTTTGGGACAAAAACATTCAGTACTTC	17	TRBV4-1	TRBJ2-4	NA	NA
CASSTSSGGGRETQYF	TGTGCCAGCAGTACCAGTAGCGGGGGGGGTCGTGAGACCCAGTACTTC	16	TRBV12-3/TRBV12-4	TRBJ2-5	TRBD2	NA
CASSLGGQGGQYF	TGTGCCAGCAGCTTGGGTGGACAGGGAGGGCAGTACTTC	13	TRBV5-5	TRBJ2-5	NA	once
CSVGLSGKGKYEQYF	TGCAGCGTTGGGCTAAGCGGGAAAGGGAAGTACGAGCAGTACTTC	15	TRBV29-1	TRBJ2-7	TRBD2	NA
CASSPPRYNEQFF	TGTGCCAGCAGTCCCCCTAGATACAATGAGCAGTTCTTC	13	TRBV28	TRBJ2-1	NA	few
CASSPGRRGLLIRGANVLTF	TGTGCCAGCAGTCCAGGCCGTAGGGGACTCCTCATACGTGGGGCCAACGTCCTGACTTTC	20	TRBV12-3/TRBV12-4	TRBJ2-6	NA	few
CAVSENLTVKNIQYF	TGTGCCGTCAGTGAGAATTTGACAGTCAAAAACATTCAGTACTTC	15	TRBV10-3	TRBJ2-4	NA	NA
CASGTGYGANVLTF	TGTGCCAGCGGAACAGGGTACGGGGCCAACGTCCTGACTTTC	14	TRBV27	TRBJ2-6	NA	once
CASSMSGSSYEQYF	TGTGCCAGTAGTATGAGCGGGAGCTCCTACGAGCAGTACTTC	14	TRBV19	TRBJ2-7	TRBD2	NA